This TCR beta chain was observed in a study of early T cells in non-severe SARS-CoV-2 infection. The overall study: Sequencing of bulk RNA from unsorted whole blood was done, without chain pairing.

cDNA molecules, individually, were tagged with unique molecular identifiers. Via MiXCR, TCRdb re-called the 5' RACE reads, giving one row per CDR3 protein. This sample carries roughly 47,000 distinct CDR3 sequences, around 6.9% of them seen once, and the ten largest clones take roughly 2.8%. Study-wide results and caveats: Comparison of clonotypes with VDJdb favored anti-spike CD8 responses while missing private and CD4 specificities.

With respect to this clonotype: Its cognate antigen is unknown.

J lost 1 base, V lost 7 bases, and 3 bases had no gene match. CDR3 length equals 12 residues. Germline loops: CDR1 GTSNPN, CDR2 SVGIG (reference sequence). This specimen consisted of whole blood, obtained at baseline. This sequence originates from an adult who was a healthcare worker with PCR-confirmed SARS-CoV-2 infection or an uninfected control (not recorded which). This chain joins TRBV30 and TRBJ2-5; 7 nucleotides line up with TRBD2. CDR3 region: CASWGGQETQYF. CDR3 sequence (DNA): TGTGCCTCCTGGGGGGGCCAAGAGACCCAGTACTTC.